This T cell receptor beta chain emerged from a study of T cell responses to AZD1222 COVID-19 vaccine. This clone was seen only a few times. Its antigen is undetermined. Findings and limits, study-wide: Of the AZD1222 recipients, only 5 or 6 were seropositive at baseline.

The data were produced by immunoSEQ multiplex PCR, yet TCRdb's version contains in-frame clones alone and is incomplete. Among some 140,000 clones listed, approximately 90% were seen once. With 3 bases removed from V and 2 bases from J, the gap between germline ends came to 11 bases. Germline V gives CDR1 SQVTM, CDR2 ANQGSEA. CDR3 length: 13 residues. The receptor was isolated from an adult in good health. This chain connects TRBV29-1 to TRBJ2-7; no definite D call. Sequencing was performed on peripheral blood, taken on day 0 of AZD1222 vaccination. This CDR3 is CSVESADPYEQYF. As DNA, the CDR3 is TGCAGCGTTGAGTCTGCGGACCCCTACGAGCAGTACTTC.